This TCR beta chain was profiled in a study of T cells in Graves' hyperthyroidism and ophthalmopathy. Study-wide results and caveats: A 13 V-J signature model discriminated ophthalmopathy versus stable hyperthyroidism.

Amplification of TCR beta CDR3 regions was performed using RNA transcripts as template. The TCR CDR3 was amplified in a first-round RT-PCR using the HTBI primer set. MiXCR, run by TCRdb on the multiplex PCR reads, gives a single entry per CDR3 protein. The data contain hundreds of thousands of distinct CDR3 sequences, 45% of them singletons. CDR1 and CDR2 (germline): SNHLY, FYNNEI. The CDR3 runs to 9 residues. This clonotype was picked up many times. Its matching antigen is unknown. The clonotype originates from an adult man with Graves' disease, either hyperthyroidism or ophthalmopathy (not recorded which). Specimen: peripheral blood or thyroid tissue (not recorded which). The chain is built from TRBV2 and TRBJ1-2, with D perhaps matching TRBD1 (5 bases). CDR3 protein: CAVRGGYTF. As DNA, the CDR3 is TGTGCTGTTAGGGGTGGCTACACCTTC.